This passage covers 29 T cell receptor beta chains from one sample sequenced in a study of preoperative IRX-2 immunotherapy in early breast cancer (dated by TCRdb to 2018 to 2020). This sample's treatment or condition label indicates: preoperative locoregional IRX-2 cytokine immunotherapy. Libraries were prepared through the immunoSEQ multiplex PCR assay. TCRdb mirrors the immuneACCESS table, restricted to in-frame sequences. Some clones are absent from its copies; in checked studies, under half trace to an unresolved V gene, and the reason for the others is unknown. The sample includes some 42,000 clones, with 80% to 90% observed a single time. The biggest ten clones account for around 1.5% of the sample. The specimen was lymph node tissue, collected after IRX-2 immunotherapy. The receptors originated from a human donor with breast cancer.

The DNA for the CDR3 is TGTGCCTGGAGTGGGGACAAGCCAGAGACCCAGTACTTC. Its translation: CAWSGDKPETQYF. The genes are TRBV30 and TRBJ2-5, with D tentatively TRBD1 (6 bases). CDR1 is GTSNPN, CDR2 SVGIG, per germline (reference sequence). This CDR3 spans 13 amino acids. The V end was cut by 1 base, the J end by 4 bases, with 10 bases between.

On this clone itself: The same CDR3 is also encoded by other DNA sequences in this sample. The genes are TRBV11-3 and TRBJ1-2; D might be TRBD1 (5 bases). The CDR3 has 14 amino acids. Germline CDR1 SGHNT, CDR2 YENEEA. V shed 1 base and J shed 5 bases, with 11 bases lying between them. CDR3 residues: CASSLGGAGYGYTF. DNA of the CDR3: TGTGCCAGCAGCTTAGGAGGGGCGGGGTATGGCTACACCTTC.

This sequence joins TRBV11-3 and TRBJ1-1; no clear D. Per the germline V gene, CDR1 is SGHNT and CDR2 is YENEEA. The length of the CDR3 is 15 residues. V lost 5 bases to trimming and J lost 4 bases, with 17 bases between them. The CDR3 is CASSPAGSRSTEAFF. CDR3 nucleotide sequence: TGTGCCAGCAGCCCAGCAGGCAGCAGGAGCACTGAAGCTTTCTTT.

Only a few counts were recorded for this clone. This chain links TRBV18 with TRBJ2-3, with 9 nucleotides matching TRBD1. This CDR3 is 15 amino acids long. The V gene's germline CDR1 is KGHSH and CDR2 LQKENI. Trimming at V came to 2 bases and at J to 3 bases, leaving 3 bases not matched to a gene. The CDR3 region is CASSPGTGSTDTQYF. CDR3 in DNA: TGTGCCAGCTCACCAGGGACAGGGAGTACAGATACGCAGTATTTT.

V gene TRBV6-8 combines with J gene TRBJ2-7; the match to TRBD1 covers 8 bases. V shed 4 bases and J 3 bases; nucleotides not matched to a gene: 8. The CDR3 consists of 15 residues. The germline V gene encodes CDR1 MNHGY and CDR2 SAAAGT. CDR3 in amino acids: CASSSDRGTLYEQYF. In nucleotides, the CDR3 is TGTGCCAGCAGTTCTGACAGGGGTACCCTCTACGAGCAGTACTTC.

The rearrangement links TRBV7-6 to TRBJ2-1; 10 bases match TRBD2. Germline assignment: CDR1 SGHVS and CDR2 FNYEAQ. The V gene end was trimmed by 4 bases and the J gene end by 5 bases; junction bases not matched to a gene: 5. The CDR3 is 15 amino acids. DNA for the CDR3: TGTGCCAGCAGCTCTGGGACTAGCGTGAACAATGAGCAGTTCTTC. Amino acids: CASSSGTSVNNEQFF.

The chain is built from TRBV19 and TRBJ1-5, with 8 nucleotides matching TRBD1. The CDR3 runs to 15 residues. The trim removed 7 bases at V and 4 bases at J, leaving 9 bases unmatched. The germline gives CDR1 LNHDA, CDR2 SQIVND (reference sequence). The CDR3 sequence is CASTPTGDPNQPQHF. For the CDR3, the DNA is TGTGCCAGTACCCCGACAGGGGACCCTAATCAGCCCCAGCATTTT.

This chain connects TRBV11-3 to TRBJ1-1; D is uncertain. Germline assignment: CDR1 SGHNT and CDR2 YENEEA. This CDR3 has 14 amino acids. Trimming cost V 3 bases and J 0 bases, with 8 bases left between them. CDR3 in amino acids: CASSLNGLNTEAFF. CDR3 sequence (DNA): TGTGCCAGCAGCTTGAACGGTTTGAACACTGAAGCTTTCTTT.

The J gene is TRBJ2-2, the V gene TRBV10-3; D is unclear. The V gene's germline CDR1 is ENHRY and CDR2 SYGVKD. V lost 0 bases and J lost 0, with 8 bases in between. The CDR3 loop spans 16 amino acids. The CDR3 nucleotides read TGTGCCATCAGTGAGTCAGGGTCGGCGAACACCGGGGAGCTGTTTTTT. Amino acid sequence: CAISESGSANTGELFF.

The rearrangement joins TRBV6-8 to TRBJ1-2, with D possibly matching TRBD1 (6 bases). This CDR3 comprises 15 residues. Germline V gene data show CDR1 as MNHGY and CDR2 as SAAAGT. Trimming took 10 bases from V and 0 from J, leaving 18 bases between them. The CDR3 loop is CATETGQRSNYGYTF. CDR3 sequence (DNA): TGTGCCACCGAAACAGGACAGAGATCTAACTATGGCTACACCTTC.

The chain carries TRBV11-3 and TRBJ2-2; 7 nucleotides agree with TRBD1. Germline loops: CDR1 SGHNT, CDR2 YENEEA. V trimming: 5 bases; J trimming: 0 bases; junction bases outside the gene matches: 6. The CDR3 runs 16 residues. CDR3 nucleotides: TGTGCCAGCAGCCCTTGGACAGGAACGAACACCGGGGAGCTGTTTTTT. Its translation: CASSPWTGTNTGELFF.

As for this clone: At one boundary the junction diverges from the germline segment, which might be a read error. V gene TRBV18 combines with J gene TRBJ2-7; D might be TRBD1 (5 bases). Germline V gene lookup returns CDR1 KGHSH and CDR2 LQKENI. The CDR3 spans 15 residues. CDR3 nucleotides: TGTGCCAGCTCACCACCGACAGTTTTCTCCTACGAGCAATACTTC. As protein: CASSPPTVFSYEQYF.

The genes are TRBV6-8 and TRBJ2-7, with 9 bases lining up with TRBD1. V dropped 7 bases and J dropped 3; count of bases not matched to a gene: 13. Germline V gene lookup returns CDR1 MNHGY and CDR2 SAAAGT. This CDR3 is built from 16 residues. The CDR3, as DNA: TGTGCCAGCACCGCAATAGGGACAGGGTCTGACTACGAGCAGTACTTC. Translated: CASTAIGTGSDYEQYF.

This chain connects TRBV6-8 to TRBJ2-3; 11 bases align to TRBD2. Per the germline V gene, CDR1 is MNHGY and CDR2 is SAAAGT. V shed 8 bases and J 2 bases; nucleotides not matched to a gene: 6. CDR3 length: 15 residues. The CDR3 DNA is TGTGCCAGCTCAACACTAGCGGGGGTCACAGATACGCAGTATTTT. This encodes CASSTLAGVTDTQYF.

This chain joins TRBV6-8 and TRBJ1-3, with TRBD1 matching over 8 bases. V was pared by 4 bases and J by 5 bases, with 13 bases of the junction left unmatched. The CDR3 extends over 17 amino acids. Germline-derived CDR1 and CDR2 are MNHGY and SAAAGT. CDR3 nucleotides: TGTGCCAGCAGTTCCGTAACCGGGACAGGAGGGAGAAACACCATATATTTT. Protein product: CASSSVTGTGGRNTIYF.

This clone was counted between two and nine times. The chain has TRBV6-8 and TRBJ1-5; 9 bases match TRBD1. Germline-derived CDR1 and CDR2 are MNHGY and SAAAGT. This CDR3 is built from 13 residues. V was pared by 7 bases and J by 7 bases, with 5 bases of the junction left unmatched. The CDR3 sequence is CASKTGGSQPQHF. In nucleotides, the CDR3 is TGTGCCAGCAAAACAGGGGGCAGCCAGCCCCAGCATTTT.

This chain uses TRBV19 with TRBJ1-1; TRBD1 aligns across 7 bases. There are 13 residues in the CDR3. V lost 6 bases to trimming and J lost 5 bases; unmatched junction nucleotides: 6. CDR1 and CDR2 (germline): LNHDA, SQIVND (reference sequence). CDR3 in amino acids: CASSRDRETEAFF. The CDR3 region has the DNA TGTGCCAGTAGCAGAGACAGGGAGACTGAAGCTTTCTTT. Full variable domain (remainder filled in from reference TRBV19 and TRBJ1-1): DGGITQSPKYLFRKEGQNVTLSCEQNLNHDAMYWYRQDPGQGLRLIYYSQIVNDFQKGDIAEGYSVSREKKESFPLTVTSAQKNPTAFYLCASSRDRETEAFFGQGTRLTVV.

V is TRBV28 and J is TRBJ1-5; D unclear. The ends were cut back, 8 bases at V and 4 bases at J, with 9 bases in the middle. Per germline, CDR1 MDHEN and CDR2 SYDVKM. The CDR3 consists of 12 residues. For the CDR3, the DNA is TGTGCCAGCCGGACGGGTAATCAGCCCCAGCATTTT. It specifies CASRTGNQPQHF.

In the case of this clone: Relative to the germline gene, one junction end is altered; a read error may explain this. The rearrangement uses TRBV6-8 and TRBJ2-5; 9 bases are a match to TRBD2. This CDR3 has 16 residues. From germline, CDR1 is MNHGY and CDR2 SAAAGT. The CDR3 protein is CAISSTGTSSFETQYF. CDR3 in DNA: TGTGCCATCAGTAGCACCGGGACTAGCTCGTTCGAGACCCAGTACTTC.

CDR3 residues: CASSLAVGQGTHGYTF. As DNA, the CDR3 is TGTGCCAGCAGCTTGGCAGTCGGACAGGGGACGCATGGCTACACCTTC. The chain is built from TRBV11-3 and TRBJ1-2, with 9 positions matching TRBD1. The ends lost 3 bases at V and 6 bases at J; junction bases unmatched: 11. CDR1 SGHNT and CDR2 YENEEA come from the germline V gene. There are 16 residues in the CDR3.

The V call is TRBV18, the J call TRBJ2-6, with D tentatively TRBD1 (5 bases). The CDR3 length is 16 residues. Germline assignment: CDR1 KGHSH and CDR2 LQKENI. V lost 2 bases to trimming and J lost 2 bases, with 10 bases between them. As DNA, the CDR3 is TGTGCCAGCTCACCAGTCTCCAGGGCTGGGGCCAACGTCCTGACTTTC. Translated: CASSPVSRAGANVLTF.

The chain uses TRBV4-1 and TRBJ1-6, with TRBD1 as a possible D gene (5 bases). The germline CDR1 and CDR2 sequences are MGHRA and YSYEKL. CDR3 length equals 13 residues. The V end lost 6 bases, the J end lost 5 bases, and 8 bases lay between the germline ends. The CDR3 DNA follows: TGCGCCAGCAGGGACACCGATAATTCACCCCTCCACTTT. It specifies CASRDTDNSPLHF.

The chain employs TRBV25-1 and TRBJ1-3; D might be TRBD1 (5 bases). CDR1 MGHDK and CDR2 SYGVNS come from the germline V gene. The CDR3 is 16 residues long. V was clipped by 1 base and J by 2 bases, with 12 bases between them. The CDR3 reads CASSEWGSGAGNTIYF. The CDR3 nucleotides read TGTGCCAGCAGTGAATGGGGATCGGGGGCTGGAAACACCATATATTTT. Variable domain in full (rest from reference TRBV25-1 and TRBJ1-3): EADIYQTPRYLVIGTGKKITLECSQTMGHDKMYWYQQDPGMELHLIHYSYGVNSTEKGDLSSESTVSRIRTEHFPLTLESARPSHTSQYLCASSEWGSGAGNTIYFGEGSWLTVV.

The genes are TRBV18 and TRBJ2-5, with D hard to call. The CDR3 contains 16 residues. Germline V lookup: CDR1 KGHSH, CDR2 LQKENI. Trimming cost V 2 bases and J 5 bases, with 18 bases left between them. As DNA, the CDR3 is TGTGCCAGCTCACCAAGGACCGGTGGGGTAGGGGAGACCCAGTACTTC. Protein: CASSPRTGGVGETQYF.

There are a few counts of this clone. The V call is TRBV15, the J call TRBJ2-7; D tentatively fits TRBD1 or TRBD2 (6 bases each). V lost 1 base, J lost 0 bases, and 7 bases lay in between. The germline V gene encodes CDR1 LNHNV and CDR2 YYDKDF (reference sequence). The CDR3 has 14 amino acids. The CDR3: CATSRAGASYEQYF. DNA for the CDR3: TGTGCCACCAGCAGAGCGGGGGCCTCCTACGAGCAGTACTTC.

This clone was seen once. The chain employs TRBV11-3 and TRBJ2-4; 11 bases map to TRBD1. This CDR3 is built from 14 residues. The V gene's germline CDR1 is SGHNT and CDR2 YENEEA. V was clipped by 5 bases and J by 5 bases; unmatched bases: 2. The CDR3 protein is CASSRTGGENIQYF. Written as DNA, the CDR3 is TGTGCCAGCAGCCGGACAGGGGGCGAAAACATTCAGTACTTC.

The rearrangement uses TRBV6-8 and TRBJ2-1, with 9 positions matching TRBD2. This CDR3 is 18 amino acids long. V trimming: 2 bases; J trimming: 12 bases; junction bases outside the gene matches: 20. Germline V gives CDR1 MNHGY, CDR2 SAAAGT. CDR3 protein: CASSYPTDFSGGPVGQFF. The CDR3 nucleotides are TGTGCCAGCAGTTACCCCACCGACTTTAGCGGGGGCCCCGTTGGGCAGTTCTTC.

This clone was seen a handful of times. The V gene is TRBV6-8, the J gene TRBJ2-7; 9 bases map to TRBD1. Per germline, CDR1 MNHGY and CDR2 SAAAGT. With 5 bases clipped from V and 3 bases from J, the junction kept 2 bases outside the gene matches. There are 13 residues in the CDR3. The CDR3: CASSRQGDYEQYF. In DNA, the CDR3 is TGTGCCAGCAGTAGACAGGGGGACTACGAGCAGTACTTC.

This rearrangement joins TRBV7-7 to TRBJ2-5, with D unresolved. Deletions cut 2 bases from V and 4 bases from J, with 17 bases between. The germline V gene has CDR1 SSHAT and CDR2 FNYEAQ (reference sequence). The CDR3 is 16 amino acids. CDR3 residues: CASSLTSPGERETQYF. CDR3 DNA sequence: TGTGCCAGCAGCTTAACTTCTCCAGGAGAACGAGAGACCCAGTACTTC.